The source of this TCR beta chain is a study of blood T cell repertoires in COVID-19. This table comes from immunoSEQ multiplex PCR, and its TCRdb copy is limited to in-frame clones, with some not included. This sample yields 150,000 to 180,000 clones, of which about 90% are seen a single time; approximately 0.59% belongs to the top ten. Germline V CDR1 and CDR2: SGDLS, YYNGEE. This CDR3 spans 15 amino acids. The V end lost 4 bases, the J end lost 5 bases, and 15 bases lay between the germline ends. The chain couples TRBV9 to TRBJ2-2; D is undetermined. The sequencing input was peripheral blood. This clonotype was obtained from a man in his forties or fifties with acute or convalescent COVID-19. The CDR3 region is CASSPTPAETGELFF. The DNA of the CDR3 is TGTGCCAGCAGCCCCACCCCCGCGGAGACCGGGGAGCTGTTTTTT.